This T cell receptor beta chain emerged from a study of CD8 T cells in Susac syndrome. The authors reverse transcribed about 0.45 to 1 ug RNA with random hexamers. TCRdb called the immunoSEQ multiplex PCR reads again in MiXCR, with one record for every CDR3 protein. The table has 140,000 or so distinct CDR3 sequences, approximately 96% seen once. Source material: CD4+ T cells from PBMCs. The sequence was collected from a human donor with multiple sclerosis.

CDR3 sequence reads: CASSQDLMVRYGYTF. CDR3 bases: TGTGCCAGCAGCCAAGATCTGATGGTGCGCTATGGCTACACCTTC. This rearrangement joins TRBV3-1 to TRBJ1-2, with unresolved D. The CDR3 is 15 amino acids. From germline, CDR1 is LGHDT and CDR2 YNNKEL (reference sequence). V gave up 0 bases and J gave up 4 bases, with 12 bases separating them. The full variable domain, rest sourced from reference TRBV3-1 and TRBJ1-2, is DTAVSQTPKYLVTQMGNDKSIKCEQNLGHDTMYWYKQDSKKFLKIMFSYNNKELIINETVPNRFSPKSPDKAHLNLHINSLELGDSAVYFCASSQDLMVRYGYTFGSGTRLTVV.